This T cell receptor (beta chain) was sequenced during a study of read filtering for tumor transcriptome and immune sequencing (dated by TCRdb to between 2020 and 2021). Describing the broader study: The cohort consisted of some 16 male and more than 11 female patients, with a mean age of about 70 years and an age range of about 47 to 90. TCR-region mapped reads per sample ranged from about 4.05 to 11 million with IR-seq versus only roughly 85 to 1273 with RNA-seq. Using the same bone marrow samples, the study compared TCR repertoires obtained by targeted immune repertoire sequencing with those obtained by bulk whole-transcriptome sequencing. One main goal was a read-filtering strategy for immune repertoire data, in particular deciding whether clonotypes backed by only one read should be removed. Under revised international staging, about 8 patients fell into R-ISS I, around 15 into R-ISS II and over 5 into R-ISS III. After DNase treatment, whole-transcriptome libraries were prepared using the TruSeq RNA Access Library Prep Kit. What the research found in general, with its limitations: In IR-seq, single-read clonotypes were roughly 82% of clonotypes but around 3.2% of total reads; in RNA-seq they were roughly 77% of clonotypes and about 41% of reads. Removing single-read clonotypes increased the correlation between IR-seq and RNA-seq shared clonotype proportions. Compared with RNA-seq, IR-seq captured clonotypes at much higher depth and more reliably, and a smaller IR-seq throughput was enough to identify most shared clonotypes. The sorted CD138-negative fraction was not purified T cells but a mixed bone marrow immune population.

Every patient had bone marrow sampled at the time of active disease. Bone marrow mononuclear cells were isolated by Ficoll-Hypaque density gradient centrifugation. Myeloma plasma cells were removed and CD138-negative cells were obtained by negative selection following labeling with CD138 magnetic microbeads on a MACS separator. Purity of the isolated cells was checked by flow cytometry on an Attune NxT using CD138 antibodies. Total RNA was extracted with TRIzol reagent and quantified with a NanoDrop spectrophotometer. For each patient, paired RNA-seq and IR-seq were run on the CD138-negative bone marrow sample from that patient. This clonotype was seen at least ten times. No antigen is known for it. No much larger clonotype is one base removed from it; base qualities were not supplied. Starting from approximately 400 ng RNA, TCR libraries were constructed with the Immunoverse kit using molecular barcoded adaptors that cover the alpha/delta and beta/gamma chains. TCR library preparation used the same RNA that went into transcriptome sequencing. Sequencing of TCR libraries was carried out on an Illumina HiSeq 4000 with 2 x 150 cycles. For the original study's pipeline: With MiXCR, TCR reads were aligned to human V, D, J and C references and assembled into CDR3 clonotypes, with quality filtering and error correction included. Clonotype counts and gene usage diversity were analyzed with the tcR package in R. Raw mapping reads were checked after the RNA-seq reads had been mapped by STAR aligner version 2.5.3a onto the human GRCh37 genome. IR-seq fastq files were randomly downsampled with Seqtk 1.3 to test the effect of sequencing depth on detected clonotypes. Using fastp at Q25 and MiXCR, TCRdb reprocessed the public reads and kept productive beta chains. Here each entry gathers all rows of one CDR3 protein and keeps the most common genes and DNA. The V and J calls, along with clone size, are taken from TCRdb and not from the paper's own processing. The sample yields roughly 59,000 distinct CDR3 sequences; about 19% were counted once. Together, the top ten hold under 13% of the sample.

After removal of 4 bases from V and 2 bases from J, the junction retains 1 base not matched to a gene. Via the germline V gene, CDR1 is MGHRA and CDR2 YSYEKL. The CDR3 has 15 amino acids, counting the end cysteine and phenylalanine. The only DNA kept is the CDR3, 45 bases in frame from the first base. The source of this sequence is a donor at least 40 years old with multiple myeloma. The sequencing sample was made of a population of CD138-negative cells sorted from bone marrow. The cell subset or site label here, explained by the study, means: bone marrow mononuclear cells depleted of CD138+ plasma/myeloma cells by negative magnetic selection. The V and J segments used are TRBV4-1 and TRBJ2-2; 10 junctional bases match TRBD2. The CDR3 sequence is CASSLAGGNTGELFF. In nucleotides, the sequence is TGCGCCAGCAGCCTAGCGGGAGGTAACACCGGGGAGCTGTTTTTT.